Listed below are T cell receptor beta chains from one sample, sequenced in a study of blood T cell repertoires in COVID-19. Clones were sequenced by immunoSEQ multiplex PCR, and TCRdb holds only the in-frame ones, with some missing. Of 110,000 to 150,000 clones detected, approximately 80% appear once; the ten largest clones hold 9.2%. The specimen sequenced was PBMCs or T cells enriched from blood (not recorded which). All receptors derive from a man aged 45-65 years who had recovered from COVID-19. CDR3s include the opening cysteine and the closing phenylalanine or tryptophan. A D gene is named only where the DNA matches it firmly. Part of the rows lack a size; the others show once, few, many or a class for expanded clones.

J gene: TRBJ1-1; clone size: once; D gene: NA; V gene: TRBV7-9; CDR3 DNA: TGTGCCAGCAGCTCGAGTTCGGGGTCACGCACTGAAGCTTTCTTT; CDR3 protein: CASSSSSGSRTEAFF
J gene: TRBJ1-4; clone size: NA; D gene: NA; V gene: TRBV29-1; CDR3 DNA: TGCAGCGTTGAACTAGGGGTGGTTTGTGAAAAACTGTTTTTT; CDR3 protein: CSVELGVVCEKLFF
J gene: TRBJ1-6; clone size: NA; D gene: NA; V gene: TRBV19; CDR3 DNA: TGTGCCAGTAACCCGGGAGGGGTGAATCTGAATTCACCCCTCCACTTT; CDR3 protein: CASNPGGVNLNSPLHF
J gene: TRBJ2-7; clone size: NA; D gene: TRBD1; V gene: TRBV6-5; CDR3 DNA: TGTGCCAGCAGTTCCGTGACAGGGAGACCCTACGAGCAGTACTTC; CDR3 protein: CASSSVTGRPYEQYF
J gene: TRBJ1-2; clone size: NA; D gene: TRBD1; V gene: TRBV4-2; CDR3 DNA: TGTGCCAGCAGCCAAGCCCCAGGGACAGGGGCGGGTGGCTACACCTTC; CDR3 protein: CASSQAPGTGAGGYTF
J gene: TRBJ1-4; clone size: NA; D gene: NA; V gene: TRBV19; CDR3 DNA: TGTGCCAGTAGTCCCCGGAGAGAAAAACTGTTTTTT; CDR3 protein: CASSPRREKLFF
J gene: TRBJ1-5; clone size: NA; D gene: NA; V gene: TRBV6-1; CDR3 DNA: TGTGCCAGCAGTGATAGGTGGACAGACAATCAGCCCCAGCATTTT; CDR3 protein: CASSDRWTDNQPQHF
J gene: TRBJ2-7; clone size: NA; D gene: NA; V gene: TRBV29-1; CDR3 DNA: TGCAGCGTTGAAGAGGGAGGAAACTCCTACGAGCAGTACTTC; CDR3 protein: CSVEEGGNSYEQYF
J gene: TRBJ2-2; clone size: NA; D gene: NA; V gene: TRBV2; CDR3 DNA: TGTGCCAGCAGTGAAGAGTCAGCCGGGGAGCTGTTTTTT; CDR3 protein: CASSEESAGELFF
J gene: TRBJ1-5; clone size: NA; D gene: NA; V gene: TRBV2; CDR3 DNA: TGTGCCAGCAGTGAGGAGGGAGTGGATCAGCCCCAGCATTTT; CDR3 protein: CASSEEGVDQPQHF
J gene: TRBJ1-6; clone size: NA; D gene: NA; V gene: TRBV6-2/TRBV6-3; CDR3 DNA: TGTGCCAGCAGTACCCACAGGGTTGGTTCACCCCTCCACTTT; CDR3 protein: CASSTHRVGSPLHF
J gene: TRBJ2-7; clone size: NA; D gene: NA; V gene: TRBV7-6; CDR3 DNA: TGTGCCAGCAGCTTAGGGGCGGGTAACTCCTACGAGCAGTACTTC; CDR3 protein: CASSLGAGNSYEQYF
J gene: TRBJ2-5; clone size: NA; D gene: TRBD1; V gene: TRBV6-4; CDR3 DNA: TGTGCCAGCAGTGAGTCGGGGACAGGCGAGACCCAGTACTTC; CDR3 protein: CASSESGTGETQYF